Presented here are 32 T cell receptor beta chains from one specimen sequenced in a study of Tregs in tolerant kidney transplant recipients. Using immunoSEQ multiplex PCR, the repertoire was profiled, and TCRdb retains in-frame clones only, with some absent. Altogether roughly 120,000 clones are present, about 90% being singletons, with the ten largest covering over 0.5%. Sequenced input: CD4+ T cells from blood. The origin of the receptors is a human donor in good health.

The chain is built from TRBV10-3 and TRBJ2-7; 7 nucleotides agree with TRBD1. Germline CDR1 reads ENHRY; CDR2 reads SYGVKD. Trimming cost V 6 bases and J 3 bases; bases outside gene matches: 2. The CDR3 runs 12 residues. The CDR3 nucleotides are TGTGCCATCAGCCGGGACAGCTACGAGCAGTACTTC. Its translation: CAISRDSYEQYF.

CDR3 nucleotide sequence: TGTGCCAGTAGTATCAGATTGGACTGGAGCAATCAGCCCCAGCATTTT. Its translation is CASSIRLDWSNQPQHF. This rearrangement joins TRBV19 to TRBJ1-5; D remains unclear. V was pared by 3 bases and J by 1 base, with 13 bases between. The germline gives CDR1 LNHDA, CDR2 SQIVND (reference sequence). The CDR3 runs to 16 residues.

This sequence joins TRBV7-8 and TRBJ2-7; D is perhaps TRBD2 (5 bases). The germline V and J ends were trimmed by 1 base and 0 bases, with 13 bases remaining between them. The germline V gene has CDR1 SGHVS and CDR2 FQNEAQ. The CDR3 loop spans 16 amino acids. CDR3 region: CASSLEQRQISYEQYF. The DNA for the CDR3 is TGTGCCAGCAGCTTAGAGCAGCGGCAAATCTCCTACGAGCAGTACTTC. Together with reference TRBV7-8 and TRBJ2-7, the CDR3 gives the full variable domain: GAGVSQSPRYKVAKRGQDVALRCDPISGHVSLFWYQQALGQGPEFLTYFQNEAQLDKSGLPSDRFFAERPEGSVSTLKIQRTQQEDSAVYLCASSLEQRQISYEQYFGPGTRLTVT.

This chain connects TRBV5-1 to TRBJ1-1; D might be TRBD1 (6 bases). Trimming removed 4 bases from V and 5 bases from J, with 15 bases in between. Germline-derived CDR1 and CDR2 are SGHRS and YFSETQ. CDR3 length: 14 residues. In DNA form, the CDR3 reads TGCGCCAGCAGCACAACAGGGAGCGGGACTGAAGCTTTCTTT. Encoded protein: CASSTTGSGTEAFF.

This clone has a single count. The CDR3 sequence: CASHSPQETQYF. The DNA of the CDR3 is TGCGCCAGCCACTCTCCTCAAGAGACCCAGTACTTC. The rearrangement uses TRBV5-1 and TRBJ2-5; no firm D call. Germline V gene sequence: CDR1 SGHRS, CDR2 YFSETQ. The CDR3 contains 12 residues. The germline V and J ends were trimmed by 7 bases and 2 bases, with 9 bases remaining between them.

The chain's CDR3 is CASSTGTGRDNEQFF. The CDR3, as DNA: TGTGCCAGTAGTACCGGGACAGGGAGGGACAATGAGCAGTTCTTC. The chain uses TRBV19 and TRBJ2-1, with 9 bases lining up with TRBD1. There are 15 residues in the CDR3. V shed 4 bases, J shed 5 bases, and the junction held 6 bases outside the gene matches. CDR1 and CDR2 from the germline V gene are LNHDA and SQIVND (reference sequence).

This clone was observed once. The chain carries TRBV7-8 and TRBJ1-3; no reliable D call. Germline lookup yields CDR1 SGHVS and CDR2 FQNEAQ. Trimming pared 1 base from V and 0 bases from J, leaving 10 bases between. The CDR3 is 16 amino acids. CDR3 amino acids: CASSLDSLSSGNTIYF. DNA for the CDR3: TGTGCCAGCAGCTTAGACAGCTTAAGCTCTGGAAACACCATATATTTT.

This chain uses TRBV11-2 with TRBJ1-1; TRBD1 might be the D (5 bases). CDR1 and CDR2 from the germline V gene are SGHAT and FQNNGV. CDR3 length: 16 residues. Trimming stripped 7 bases from V and 0 bases from J, with 18 bases between. The CDR3 loop reads CASTIPGAVLNTEAFF. For the CDR3, the DNA is TGTGCCAGCACCATCCCCGGGGCAGTCCTGAACACTGAAGCTTTCTTT. Combining the CDR3 with reference TRBV11-2 and TRBJ1-1 gives the whole variable domain EAGVAQSPRYKIIEKRQSVAFWCNPISGHATLYWYQQILGQGPKLLIQFQNNGVVDDSQLPKDRFSAERLKGVDSTLKIQPAKLEDSAVYLCASTIPGAVLNTEAFFGQGTRLTVV.

The rearrangement uses TRBV4-1 and TRBJ2-3; 11 nucleotides line up with TRBD1. Germline-derived CDR1 and CDR2 are MGHRA and YSYEKL. V shed 3 bases and J 1 base; nucleotides not matched to a gene: 6. This CDR3 contains 17 residues. The DNA for the CDR3 is TGCGCCAGCAGCCATGAGGACAGGGGGCGGGGCACAGATACGCAGTATTTT. Its translation: CASSHEDRGRGTDTQYF.

The rearrangement joins TRBV19 to TRBJ2-4, with 7 bases lining up with TRBD1. Germline CDR1 is LNHDA and CDR2 is SQIVND (reference sequence). There are 16 residues in the CDR3. V trimming: 5 bases; J trimming: 0 bases; junction bases outside the gene matches: 7. CDR3 amino acids: CASSPGTALAKNIQYF. In DNA form, the CDR3 reads TGTGCCAGTAGTCCCGGGACAGCACTAGCCAAAAACATTCAGTACTTC.

The chain combines TRBV9 with TRBJ2-5; the match to TRBD2 covers 15 bases. V was pared by 0 bases and J by 1 base, with 4 bases of the junction left unmatched. Germline loops: CDR1 SGDLS, CDR2 YYNGEE. The CDR3 is 18 amino acids. CDR3 loop: CASSVAGLAGGFQETQYF. CDR3 in DNA: TGTGCCAGCAGCGTAGCGGGACTAGCGGGGGGCTTCCAAGAGACCCAGTACTTC.

The chain links TRBV18 to TRBJ1-1; 8 bases match TRBD1. J lost 5 bases, V lost 5 bases, and 10 bases had no gene match. Germline CDR1 is KGHSH and CDR2 is LQKENI. The CDR3 runs to 15 residues. In nucleotides, the CDR3 is TGTGCCAGCTCAACCCAGAACAGGGGGGGAACTGAAGCTTTCTTT. Translating gives CASSTQNRGGTEAFF.

The J gene is TRBJ2-1, the V gene TRBV18; D uncertain. The germline CDR1 and CDR2 sequences are KGHSH and LQKENI. V dropped 1 base and J dropped 0 bases, with 7 bases sitting between them. The CDR3 sequence is 15 residues long. The CDR3 spells CASSPRVSSYNEQFF. Written as DNA, the CDR3 is TGTGCCAGCTCACCACGGGTCAGCTCCTACAATGAGCAGTTCTTC.

The V and J genes are TRBV5-1 and TRBJ1-1, with unresolved D. CDR3 size: 15 residues. Trimming stripped 0 bases from V and 1 base from J, with 10 bases between. CDR1 and CDR2 from the germline V gene are SGHRS and YFSETQ. CDR3 DNA: TGCGCCAGCAGCTTGGATATTGATCCGAACACTGAAGCTTTCTTT. Translating it yields CASSLDIDPNTEAFF.

Concerning this clone itself: One junction end disagrees with the germline gene, perhaps due to a read error. The V and J genes are TRBV10-1 and TRBJ2-7, with 7 positions matching TRBD1. The CDR3 totals 16 residues. Germline-derived CDR1 and CDR2 are WNHNN and SYGVQD (reference sequence). As DNA, the CDR3 is TGCGCCAGCAGTGATTACCGACAGGGACGGCCCTACGGGCAGTACTTC. Protein product: CASSDYRQGRPYGQYF.

This sequence joins TRBV21-1 and TRBJ2-3. TRBV21-1 is a recognized pseudogene. This CDR3 has 11 amino acids. DNA of the CDR3: TGTGCCAGCAGCAAAATAGATACGCAGTATTTT. It codes for CASSKIDTQYF.

There are a few counts of this clone. The chain recombines TRBV18 with TRBJ1-1; 8 positions agree with TRBD1. J gave up 1 base and V 7 bases, and 8 bases lay outside the gene matches. The CDR3 contains 15 residues. Germline V gives CDR1 KGHSH, CDR2 LQKENI. CDR3 amino acids: CASFGPGTGNTEAFF. The CDR3 DNA sequence: TGTGCCAGCTTCGGACCAGGGACAGGGAACACTGAAGCTTTCTTT.

This chain joins TRBV7-7 and TRBJ2-3; D possibly uses TRBD1 or TRBD2 (5 bases each). Trimming removed 2 bases at V and 0 bases at J, with 9 bases between. CDR1 and CDR2 from the germline V gene are SSHAT and FNYEAQ (reference sequence). The CDR3 is made up of 15 amino acids. This chain's CDR3 is CASSLHGASTDTQYF. The CDR3 nucleotides are TGTGCCAGCAGCTTACACGGGGCAAGCACAGATACGCAGTATTTT.

This rearrangement joins TRBV18 to TRBJ1-3; possible D gene TRBD1, 5 bases. V was pared by 0 bases and J by 2 bases, with 14 bases between. This CDR3 spans 17 amino acids. Germline CDR1 KGHSH, CDR2 LQKENI. The CDR3: CASSPPTIQGAGNTIYF. The CDR3 nucleotides read TGTGCCAGCTCACCACCGACGATCCAGGGAGCTGGAAACACCATATATTTT.

The chain employs TRBV27 and TRBJ2-3; D remains ambiguous. The CDR3 length is 15 residues. The V and J ends lost 5 bases and 1 base respectively, with 13 bases between them. CDR1 MNHEY and CDR2 SMNVEV come from the germline V gene (reference sequence). CDR3 bases: TGTGCCAGCAGTCCATCAGGATTTCGCACAGATACGCAGTATTTT. Translation: CASSPSGFRTDTQYF.

This clone was observed once. This chain joins TRBV11-2 and TRBJ1-1; TRBD1 agrees at 7 bases. J was trimmed by 5 bases and V by 2 bases; bases with no gene match: 5. The CDR3 totals 14 residues. Germline V lookup: CDR1 SGHAT, CDR2 FQNNGV. The chain's CDR3 is CASSLFRGTTEAFF. CDR3 coding DNA: TGTGCCAGCAGCTTATTCAGGGGGACGACTGAAGCTTTCTTT. The full variable domain, with the rest looked up from reference TRBV11-2 and TRBJ1-1, is EAGVAQSPRYKIIEKRQSVAFWCNPISGHATLYWYQQILGQGPKLLIQFQNNGVVDDSQLPKDRFSAERLKGVDSTLKIQPAKLEDSAVYLCASSLFRGTTEAFFGQGTRLTVV.

V usage is TRBV14 and J usage is TRBJ2-7; 10 bases agree with TRBD1. Per germline, CDR1 SGHDN and CDR2 FVKESK. V lost 4 bases to trimming and J lost 1 base; unmatched junction nucleotides: 4. The CDR3 covers 15 residues. CDR3 sequence (DNA): TGTGCCAGCAGCCGCAGACAGGGGGCGTCCTACGAGCAGTACTTC. This translates into CASSRRQGASYEQYF.

The rearrangement links TRBV15 to TRBJ2-1; 10 bases line up with TRBD1. Germline V gives CDR1 LNHNV, CDR2 YYDKDF (reference sequence). V was clipped by 3 bases and J by 6 bases; unmatched bases: 8. The CDR3 runs to 16 residues. As DNA, the CDR3 is TGTGCCACCAGCAGGGCCGGGACAGGGGATGTCAATGAGCAGTTCTTC. Protein: CATSRAGTGDVNEQFF. The full variable domain, its missing parts supplied by reference TRBV15 and TRBJ2-1, is DAMVIQNPRYQVTQFGKPVTLSCSQTLNHNVMYWYQQKSSQAPKLLFHYYDKDFNNEADTPDNFQSRRPNTSFCFLDIRSPGLGDTAMYLCATSRAGTGDVNEQFFGPGTRLTVL.

This chain joins TRBV7-2 and TRBJ1-1; D might be TRBD1 (6 bases). There are 14 residues in the CDR3. Trimming took 4 bases from V and 5 from J, leaving 14 bases between them. Germline CDR1 SGHTA, CDR2 FQGNSA. The CDR3 DNA sequence: TGTGCCAGCAGCTCAAGGGGGGGAGATACTGAAGCTTTCTTT. Translating gives CASSSRGGDTEAFF.

This chain joins TRBV2 and TRBJ1-2; TRBD1 might be the D (6 bases). Trimming took off 1 base at V and 8 bases at J, with 11 bases between the two ends. Germline CDR1 reads SNHLY; CDR2 reads FYNNEI. This CDR3 comprises 13 residues. The DNA of the CDR3 is TGTGCCAGCAGTGAAGTTCTGGACAGAGGCTACACCTTC. Its translation is CASSEVLDRGYTF.

The chain recombines TRBV4-2 with TRBJ2-7, with 9 bases fitting TRBD2. The V segment lost 1 base and the J segment 3 bases; nucleotides outside the gene matches: 13. Germline values: CDR1 LGHNA, CDR2 YNFKEQ. The CDR3 is made up of 18 amino acids. The CDR3: CASSQALDLAGSIYEQYF. The CDR3 DNA reads as TGTGCCAGCAGCCAAGCGTTAGATCTAGCGGGGAGCATCTACGAGCAGTACTTC.

This sequence joins TRBV18 and TRBJ2-7, with a tentative D call TRBD1 (5 bases). Germline values: CDR1 KGHSH, CDR2 LQKENI. The length of the CDR3 is 13 residues. Trimming stripped 5 bases from V and 2 bases from J, with 10 bases between. CDR3 DNA sequence: TGTGCCAGCTCAAGCCAGGGTACCTACGAGCAGTACTTC. As protein: CASSSQGTYEQYF.

This rearrangement joins TRBV9 to TRBJ2-7, with D possibly being TRBD2 (6 bases). This CDR3 is 12 amino acids long. V lost 4 bases, J lost 7 bases, and 12 bases lay in between. The V gene's germline CDR1 is SGDLS and CDR2 YYNGEE. The chain's CDR3 is CASSFSGLEQYF. CDR3 in DNA: TGTGCCAGCAGCTTTAGCGGCCTGGAGCAGTACTTC.

The V gene is TRBV29-1, the J gene TRBJ1-4; D may be TRBD1 (5 bases). The V end was cut by 4 bases, the J end by 7 bases, with 13 bases between. Per the germline V gene, CDR1 is SQVTM and CDR2 is ANQGSEA. CDR3 size: 13 residues. CDR3 sequence: CSVVRVGGEKLFF. The CDR3 DNA reads as TGCAGCGTTGTGAGGGTGGGGGGTGAAAAACTGTTTTTT. The whole variable domain, remainder taken from reference TRBV29-1 and TRBJ1-4, is SAVISQKPSRDICQRGTSLTIQCQVDSQVTMMFWYRQQPGQSLTLIATANQGSEATYESGFVIDKFPISRPNLTFSTLTVSNMSPEDSSIYLCSVVRVGGEKLFFGSGTQLSVL.

The chain has TRBV4-2 and TRBJ1-2, with D tentatively TRBD1 (5 bases). Germline lookup yields CDR1 LGHNA and CDR2 YNFKEQ. The ends were cut back, 5 bases at V and 2 bases at J, with 15 bases in the middle. The CDR3 covers 15 residues. CDR3 sequence reads: CASSLGGRDNYGYTF. The CDR3 DNA is TGTGCCAGCAGCTTGGGTGGCAGGGACAACTATGGCTACACCTTC.

The chain couples TRBV25-1 to TRBJ2-7, with no clear D. V was trimmed by 3 bases and J by 5 bases, leaving 5 bases between them. Germline loops: CDR1 MGHDK, CDR2 SYGVNS. This CDR3 is 11 amino acids long. CDR3 sequence reads: CASSESHEQYF. The CDR3 DNA reads TGTGCCAGCAGTGAGTCCCACGAGCAGTACTTC.

V is TRBV4-1 and J is TRBJ2-1, with unresolved D. V was clipped by 3 bases and J by 0 bases, with 12 bases between them. The CDR3 consists of 16 residues. From germline, CDR1 is MGHRA and CDR2 YSYEKL. CDR3 DNA: TGCGCCAGCAGCCAGCCCACTTCTAGCTCCTACAATGAGCAGTTCTTC. It codes for CASSQPTSSSYNEQFF.